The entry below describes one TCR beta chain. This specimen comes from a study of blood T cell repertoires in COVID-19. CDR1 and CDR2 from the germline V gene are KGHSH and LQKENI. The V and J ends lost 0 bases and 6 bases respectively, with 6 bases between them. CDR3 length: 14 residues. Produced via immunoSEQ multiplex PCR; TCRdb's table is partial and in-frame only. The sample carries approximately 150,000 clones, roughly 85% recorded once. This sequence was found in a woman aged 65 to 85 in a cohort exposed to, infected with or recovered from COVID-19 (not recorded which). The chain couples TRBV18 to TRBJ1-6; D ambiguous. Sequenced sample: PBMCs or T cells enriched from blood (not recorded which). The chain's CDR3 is CASSPPTANSPLHF. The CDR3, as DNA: TGTGCCAGCTCACCACCAACAGCTAATTCACCCCTCCACTTT.